The rows below give T cell receptor beta chains drawn from one sample of a study of blood T cell repertoires in COVID-19. Assay used: immunoSEQ multiplex PCR; TCRdb lists only in-frame clones, some missing. The top ten clones hold under 0.3% of a sample with about 670,000 clones, approximately 90% of them seen once. Sequencing input: peripheral blood. These receptors all stem from a woman between 18 and 30 years old with acute or convalescent COVID-19. The CDR3 runs from the conserved cysteine through the conserved F or W. The D gene is left open where the match is weak. Size tells how often a clone was seen (once, few, many) or the class of an expanded clone, and some rows leave it out.

NA TRBD2 TRBJ2-1 TRBV5-1 CATSLVAGGYNEQFF TGCGCCACCTCTCTTGTGGCGGGGGGTTACAATGAGCAGTTCTTC
NA TRBD1 TRBJ2-1 TRBV11-2 CASRSGQGVNEQFF TGTGCCAGCAGATCCGGACAGGGAGTAAATGAGCAGTTCTTC
NA TRBD1 TRBJ1-1 TRBV29-1 CSVALMTGSTEAFF TGCAGCGTTGCCCTCATGACAGGGTCCACTGAAGCTTTCTTT
NA TRBD2 TRBJ2-1 TRBV5-4 CASSSGLAGANEQFF TGTGCCAGCAGCTCAGGACTAGCGGGGGCCAATGAGCAGTTCTTC
NA NA TRBJ1-1 TRBV15 CATSRDKQTGNTEAFF TGTGCCACCAGCAGAGATAAGCAGACGGGGAACACTGAAGCTTTCTTT
few NA TRBJ2-7 TRBV7-6 CASSRTGSYEQYF TGTGCCAGCAGCCGTACAGGTTCCTACGAGCAGTACTTC
NA NA TRBJ2-5 TRBV29-1 CSVAPPAGDLTVRTQYF TGCAGCGTCGCCCCCCCAGCAGGGGATTTAACTGTTAGGACCCAGTACTTC
NA NA TRBJ2-2 TRBV10-2 CASSDTGAGELFF TGCGCCAGCAGTGATACGGGGGCCGGGGAGCTGTTTTTT
NA NA TRBJ2-1 TRBV9 CASSVVAHEQFF TGTGCCAGCAGCGTAGTAGCTCATGAGCAGTTCTTC
NA NA TRBJ2-3 TRBV18 CASSPRDSPTDTQYF TGTGCCAGCTCACCTCGGGACTCTCCTACAGATACGCAGTATTTT
NA TRBD2 TRBJ2-1 TRBV15 CATSIRLAVGEQFF TGTGCCACCAGCATAAGACTAGCGGTGGGGGAGCAGTTCTTC
NA TRBD1 TRBJ2-3 TRBV7-3 CASHLLPGTETQYF TGTGCCAGCCACCTCCTCCCTGGGACAGAAACGCAGTATTTT
NA NA TRBJ2-1 TRBV19 CASSNIVEQFF TGTGCCAGTAGTAATATAGTTGAGCAGTTCTTC
NA TRBD1 TRBJ1-2 TRBV6-5 CASSYGQGLSYGYTF TGTGCCAGCAGTTACGGACAGGGGTTAAGTTATGGCTACACCTTC
once NA TRBJ1-2 TRBV5-6 CASSLGTLSNYGYTF TGTGCCAGCAGCTTGGGGACACTGTCTAACTATGGCTACACCTTC
NA NA TRBJ1-1 TRBV4-1 CASSQEKRGGTEAFF TGCGCCAGCAGCCAAGAAAAAAGGGGTGGCACTGAAGCTTTCTTT
few NA TRBJ1-1 TRBV5-1 CASSLTPLGDTEAFF TGCGCCAGCAGCTTGACCCCTTTAGGGGACACTGAAGCTTTCTTT
NA NA TRBJ1-6 TRBV5-4 CASSSKGTESPLHF TGTGCCAGCAGCTCAAAAGGCACAGAATCACCCCTCCACTTT
NA TRBD1 TRBJ2-7 TRBV7-2 CASRRTGRYEQYF TGTGCCAGCAGACGGACAGGGCGCTACGAGCAGTACTTC
few NA TRBJ2-7 TRBV6-2/TRBV6-3 CASSRDTEGDEQYF TGTGCCAGCAGTAGGGACACCGAGGGGGACGAGCAGTACTTC
NA TRBD2 TRBJ2-3 TRBV10-3 CAISAASGGYTDTQYF TGTGCCATCAGTGCGGCTAGCGGGGGGTACACAGATACGCAGTATTTT
NA NA TRBJ1-1 TRBV5-4 CASSLDPGVTEAFF TGTGCCAGCAGCTTGGACCCCGGAGTCACTGAAGCTTTCTTT
NA NA TRBJ1-5 TRBV5-6 CASNMAGSNQPQHF TGTGCCAGCAATATGGCAGGGAGCAATCAGCCCCAGCATTTT
NA NA TRBJ1-1 TRBV6-5 CASSYGRLNTEAFF TGTGCCAGCAGTTACGGCCGATTGAACACTGAAGCTTTCTTT
NA TRBD1 TRBJ1-2 TRBV5-6 CASSSTGTGVGYTF TGTGCCAGCAGCAGTACCGGGACAGGGGTTGGCTACACCTTC
NA TRBD2 TRBJ2-7 TRBV30 CACHGGAYEQYF TGTGCCTGTCACGGGGGGGCCTACGAGCAGTACTTC
NA NA TRBJ2-3 TRBV9 CASSVVFRGLQTSTDTQYF TGTGCCAGCAGCGTAGTATTTAGAGGACTACAGACTAGCACAGATACGCAGTATTTT
NA TRBD1 TRBJ1-3 TRBV7-2 CASSLGGGQSGNTIYF TGTGCCAGCAGCTTAGGAGGGGGCCAATCTGGAAACACCATATATTTT
NA TRBD1 TRBJ1-1 TRBV11-3 CASSPTGQGEAFF TGTGCCAGCAGCCCTACGGGACAGGGTGAAGCTTTCTTT
NA NA TRBJ1-1 TRBV27 CASHPRHRVNTEAFF TGTGCCAGCCACCCAAGACACAGGGTGAACACTGAAGCTTTCTTT
NA NA TRBJ1-5 TRBV19 CASSARDQPQHF TGTGCCAGTAGTGCCAGGGATCAGCCCCAGCATTTT
NA TRBD1 TRBJ1-2 TRBV25-1 CASSDLIPGQPGSYGYTF TGTGCCAGCAGTGACCTAATCCCGGGACAGCCGGGATCCTATGGCTACACCTTC
NA NA TRBJ1-2 TRBV3-1/TRBV3-2 CASSRPEGVPGGYTF TGTGCCAGCAGCCGACCCGAGGGGGTCCCTGGTGGCTACACCTTC
NA NA TRBJ2-5 TRBV18 CASSPTRGTLFQETQYF TGTGCCAGCTCACCAACCAGAGGAACCCTATTTCAAGAGACCCAGTACTTC
few NA TRBJ2-7 TRBV4-3 CASSQDPSSYEQYF TGCGCCAGCAGCCAAGATCCGAGCTCCTACGAGCAGTACTTC
NA NA TRBJ2-1 TRBV4-1 CASSPGTWSSYNEQFF TGCGCCAGCAGCCCCGGGACTTGGAGCTCCTACAATGAGCAGTTCTTC
NA NA TRBJ1-2 TRBV4-1 CASSGQSTNYGYTF TGCGCCAGCAGCGGACAGAGCACTAACTATGGCTACACCTTC
NA NA TRBJ2-2 TRBV7-9 CASSSRFFRGLDTGELFF TGTGCCAGCAGCTCGCGATTTTTTCGGGGGTTGGACACCGGGGAGCTGTTTTTT
NA NA TRBJ1-2 TRBV3-1/TRBV3-2 CASSPAKTSYGYTF TGTGCCAGCAGCCCAGCGAAAACCTCCTATGGCTACACCTTC
NA NA TRBJ1-3 TRBV30 CAWSLGQLSGNTIYF TGTGCCTGGAGTCTAGGACAGCTCTCTGGAAACACCATATATTTT
NA NA TRBJ2-7 TRBV6-4 CASTKSPKTGWSYEQYF TGTGCCAGCACCAAGTCCCCTAAGACAGGTTGGTCCTACGAGCAGTACTTC
NA NA TRBJ1-2 TRBV5-6 CASSYTPPLAWSGGYTF TGTGCCAGCAGCTACACTCCCCCTCTAGCCTGGAGTGGTGGCTACACCTTC
NA TRBD1 TRBJ1-5 TRBV28 CASRDGSKVTGEESGQPQHF TGTGCCAGCAGGGACGGTAGTAAGGTCACAGGGGAAGAGTCGGGTCAGCCCCAGCATTTT
NA TRBD2 TRBJ2-3 TRBV3-1/TRBV3-2 CASSQSSGGDTQYF TGTGCCAGCAGCCAATCTAGCGGGGGAGATACGCAGTATTTT
NA NA TRBJ1-2 TRBV19 CASSIAGLFWSYTF TGTGCCAGTAGTATCGCAGGACTGTTCTGGAGCTACACCTTC
few NA TRBJ2-2 TRBV6-4 CASSDRGGVGELFF TGTGCCAGCAGTGACCGCGGGGGCGTAGGGGAGCTGTTTTTT
NA NA TRBJ1-2 TRBV2 CAIPLPSGTPYGYTF TGTGCCATCCCCTTGCCTTCCGGGACACCCTATGGCTACACCTTC
NA NA TRBJ2-1 TRBV6-2/TRBV6-3 CASSTRVAETYNEQFF TGTGCCAGCAGTACCAGGGTAGCGGAGACCTACAATGAGCAGTTCTTC
NA TRBD1 TRBJ1-5 TRBV7-8 CASSLTPGQGNQPQHF TGTGCCAGCAGCCTAACACCGGGACAGGGCAATCAGCCCCAGCATTTT
NA NA TRBJ2-3 TRBV1 CTSSQDQRGGPDTQYF TGCACCAGCAGCCAAGATCAACGGGGGGGCCCGGATACGCAGTATTTT
NA TRBD1 TRBJ1-1 TRBV7-2 CASSSRQGGISAFF TGTGCCAGCAGCTCCCGACAGGGAGGAATTTCGGCTTTCTTT
NA NA TRBJ1-1 TRBV11-2 CASSRHMNTEAFF TGTGCCAGCAGCCGCCACATGAACACTGAAGCTTTCTTT
few NA TRBJ1-6 TRBV6-4 CASSRQAENSPLHF TGTGCCAGCAGCAGACAGGCTGAGAATTCACCCCTCCACTTT
NA TRBD1 TRBJ1-2 TRBV2 CASNPDRENGYTF TGTGCCAGCAACCCCGACAGGGAAAATGGCTACACCTTC
NA NA TRBJ1-5 TRBV7-8 CASSAVPGAGQPQHF TGTGCCAGCAGCGCCGTCCCAGGGGCAGGTCAGCCCCAGCATTTT
few TRBD1 TRBJ2-3 TRBV6-2/TRBV6-3 CASSTGTDSTDTQYF TGTGCCAGCAGTACCGGGACAGACAGCACAGATACGCAGTATTTT
NA TRBD1 TRBJ2-2 TRBV30 CAWSGPGLRGGELFF TGTGCCTGGAGTGGACCGGGCCTCAGGGGGGGGGAGCTGTTTTTT
NA TRBD1 TRBJ2-7 TRBV11-2 CASTLGTGGFEQYF TGTGCCAGCACGCTAGGGACAGGGGGCTTCGAGCAGTACTTC
NA NA TRBJ2-2 TRBV4-1 CASSLLGGTGELFF TGCGCCAGCAGCCTTTTGGGGGGTACCGGGGAGCTGTTTTTT